A selection of T cell receptor beta chains follows, all from one sample in a study of T cells after yellow fever vaccination. TCRdb reprocessed the 5' RACE reads with MiXCR, giving one entry per CDR3 protein. The table has hundreds of thousands of distinct CDR3 sequences, roughly 14% seen once. Sequenced material: PBMCs, taken on the day of the yellow fever booster vaccination. The receptors were sampled from a man aged 25-45 years who received the YFV17D yellow fever vaccine. Each CDR3 is given with its conserved first and last residue. Fields, in order: D gene, J gene, clone size, V gene, CDR3 DNA, CDR3 protein. A D gene is named only where the DNA matches it firmly. Clone size is given for some rows only: seen once, a few or many times, or a class if the clone is expanded.

D gene: TRBD1
J gene: TRBJ2-1
clone size: few
V gene: TRBV15
CDR3 DNA: TGTGCCACCAGTACTGACAGGGGGCTCAATGAGCAGTTCTTC
CDR3 protein: CATSTDRGLNEQFF

D gene: .
J gene: TRBJ2-1
clone size: .
V gene: TRBV7-3
CDR3 DNA: TGTGCCAGCAGCGCGCACTTATACAATGAGCAGTTCTTC
CDR3 protein: CASSAHLYNEQFF

D gene: TRBD1
J gene: TRBJ2-3
clone size: .
V gene: TRBV10-3
CDR3 DNA: TGTGCCATCAGTGAGGGGGACAGGGGGCGGGGAGATACGCAGTATTTT
CDR3 protein: CAISEGDRGRGDTQYF

D gene: TRBD1
J gene: TRBJ2-2
clone size: few
V gene: TRBV12-3/TRBV12-4
CDR3 DNA: TGTGCCAGCAGTTTAGTAGCGACAGGGGGCACCGGGGAGCTGTTTTTT
CDR3 protein: CASSLVATGGTGELFF

D gene: TRBD2
J gene: TRBJ2-1
clone size: few
V gene: TRBV7-2
CDR3 DNA: TGTGCCAGCAGCTCCAGAGCGGGAGCGAATGAGCAGTTCTTC
CDR3 protein: CASSSRAGANEQFF

D gene: TRBD2
J gene: TRBJ2-3
clone size: .
V gene: TRBV5-5
CDR3 DNA: TGTCCCAGCAGCCCTTTGGGGGGGGGCACAGATACGCAGTATTTT
CDR3 protein: CPSSPLGGGTDTQYF

D gene: .
J gene: TRBJ2-1
clone size: few
V gene: TRBV29-1
CDR3 DNA: TGCAGCGTTAGTTGGGGCTCCTACAATGAGCAGTTCTTC
CDR3 protein: CSVSWGSYNEQFF

D gene: TRBD1
J gene: TRBJ1-1
clone size: .
V gene: TRBV5-1
CDR3 DNA: TGCGCCAGCAGCTCGGGAGGGACAGGGTTTCCTGAAGCTTTCTTT
CDR3 protein: CASSSGGTGFPEAFF

D gene: .
J gene: TRBJ1-6
clone size: few
V gene: TRBV4-3
CDR3 DNA: TGCGCCAGCAGCCGGGGCGGACGAAATTCACCCCTCCACTTT
CDR3 protein: CASSRGGRNSPLHF

D gene: .
J gene: TRBJ1-2
clone size: .
V gene: TRBV5-6
CDR3 DNA: TGTGCCAGCAGCTCCGAGGGATGGGGGGTATATGGCTACACCTTC
CDR3 protein: CASSSEGWGVYGYTF

D gene: .
J gene: TRBJ1-5
clone size: many
V gene: TRBV7-2
CDR3 DNA: TGTGCCAGCAGCTTAACGCTTAGCAATCAGCCCCAGCATTTT
CDR3 protein: CASSLTLSNQPQHF

D gene: .
J gene: TRBJ2-5
clone size: few
V gene: TRBV2
CDR3 DNA: TGTGCCAGCAGACTTGGACAGGGAGGGGAGACCCAGTACTTC
CDR3 protein: CASRLGQGGETQYF

D gene: TRBD2
J gene: TRBJ2-2
clone size: few
V gene: TRBV20-1
CDR3 DNA: TGCAGTGCTAGGAGGACGACAAAAGGCCAGACTAGCCCCAACACCGGGGAGCTGTTTTTT
CDR3 protein: CSARRTTKGQTSPNTGELFF

D gene: TRBD1
J gene: TRBJ1-5
clone size: .
V gene: TRBV5-4
CDR3 DNA: TGTGCCAGCAGCACAGGGGGCTCTAGCAATCAGCCCCAGCATTTT
CDR3 protein: CASSTGGSSNQPQHF

D gene: TRBD1
J gene: TRBJ2-5
clone size: few
V gene: TRBV9
CDR3 DNA: TGTGCCATTAAGACAGGGGCCCCCAAAGAGACCCAGTACTTC
CDR3 protein: CAIKTGAPKETQYF

D gene: .
J gene: TRBJ2-3
clone size: few
V gene: TRBV29-1
CDR3 DNA: TGCAGCGTTCCCCCGGCAGGGGAGGGTATAGATACGCAGTATTTT
CDR3 protein: CSVPPAGEGIDTQYF

D gene: TRBD1
J gene: TRBJ2-3
clone size: few
V gene: TRBV29-1
CDR3 DNA: TGCAGCGTTGAGGAGGGACAGGGGTTCAGCACAGATACGCAGTATTTT
CDR3 protein: CSVEEGQGFSTDTQYF

D gene: .
J gene: TRBJ1-1
clone size: few
V gene: TRBV25-1
CDR3 DNA: TGTGCCAGCAGTGTCTCTCGCCGGGACAAGAACACTGAAGCTTTCTTT
CDR3 protein: CASSVSRRDKNTEAFF

D gene: TRBD1
J gene: TRBJ2-2
clone size: many
V gene: TRBV7-9
CDR3 DNA: TGTGCCAGCAGCGGGGGGACAGGGAACACCGGGGAGCTGTTTTTT
CDR3 protein: CASSGGTGNTGELFF

D gene: TRBD2
J gene: TRBJ2-2
clone size: .
V gene: TRBV4-3
CDR3 DNA: TGCGCCAGCAGCCAAGAAGCCCCGCGGGGGGCGCGTGGCGGGGAGCTGTTTTTT
CDR3 protein: CASSQEAPRGARGGELFF

D gene: .
J gene: TRBJ2-3
clone size: few
V gene: TRBV7-9
CDR3 DNA: TGTGCCAGCAAGAGGGCGGAAGACACAGATACGCAGTATTTT
CDR3 protein: CASKRAEDTDTQYF

D gene: .
J gene: TRBJ2-5
clone size: few
V gene: TRBV5-1
CDR3 DNA: TGCGCCAGCAGCTTCGGGCAGGGGCTAGTGGAGACCCAGTACTTC
CDR3 protein: CASSFGQGLVETQYF

D gene: TRBD1
J gene: TRBJ2-1
clone size: many
V gene: TRBV9
CDR3 DNA: TGTGCCAGCCAGGGACAGGGCTACAATGAGCAGTTCTTC
CDR3 protein: CASQGQGYNEQFF

D gene: TRBD2
J gene: TRBJ2-7
clone size: .
V gene: TRBV20-1
CDR3 DNA: TGCAGTGCTAGAGATAGAAGTAGCGGGACCCCCTACGAGCAGTACTTC
CDR3 protein: CSARDRSSGTPYEQYF

D gene: .
J gene: TRBJ1-5
clone size: .
V gene: TRBV7-9
CDR3 DNA: TGTGCCAGCAGCTTATATCCGGGACAGCCCCAGCATTTT
CDR3 protein: CASSLYPGQPQHF

D gene: TRBD1
J gene: TRBJ1-5
clone size: few
V gene: TRBV29-1
CDR3 DNA: TGCAGCGTTACACAGGGGACGGACGGCAATCAGCCCCAGCATTTT
CDR3 protein: CSVTQGTDGNQPQHF

D gene: TRBD1
J gene: TRBJ2-1
clone size: few
V gene: TRBV4-3
CDR3 DNA: TGCGCCAGCAGCCGCAGACAGGGGTATAACTCCTACAATGAGCAGTTCTTC
CDR3 protein: CASSRRQGYNSYNEQFF

D gene: .
J gene: TRBJ2-3
clone size: .
V gene: TRBV29-1
CDR3 DNA: TGCAGCGTTAAGAGAGGGAGTGGGAGAGATACGCAGTATTTT
CDR3 protein: CSVKRGSGRDTQYF

D gene: .
J gene: TRBJ1-2
clone size: few
V gene: TRBV3-1
CDR3 DNA: TGTGCCAGCAGCCCCCGAGGTCCGGGCCGAAAATTAAACTATGGCTACACCTTC
CDR3 protein: CASSPRGPGRKLNYGYTF

D gene: TRBD1
J gene: TRBJ2-5
clone size: .
V gene: TRBV24-1
CDR3 DNA: TGTGCCACCAGTGGTACAGGGGGGCTTGGAGAGACCCAGTACTTC
CDR3 protein: CATSGTGGLGETQYF

D gene: TRBD2
J gene: TRBJ2-3
clone size: few
V gene: TRBV7-2
CDR3 DNA: TGTGCCAGTGCGGGGACTAGCGGGAGTACAGATACGCAGTATTTT
CDR3 protein: CASAGTSGSTDTQYF

D gene: TRBD1
J gene: TRBJ1-5
clone size: .
V gene: TRBV6-5
CDR3 DNA: TGTGCCAGCAGTTACTGGGGACAGGGCGGTAGCAATCAGCCCCAGCATTTT
CDR3 protein: CASSYWGQGGSNQPQHF

D gene: .
J gene: TRBJ2-3
clone size: .
V gene: TRBV29-1
CDR3 DNA: TGCAGCGTTGGTGGCGTGGGGGGCTCTAGCACAGATACGCAGTATTTT
CDR3 protein: CSVGGVGGSSTDTQYF

D gene: .
J gene: TRBJ2-7
clone size: .
V gene: TRBV21-1
CDR3 DNA: .
CDR3 protein: CASSKVGSGTSGRFPVREQYF

D gene: TRBD2
J gene: TRBJ2-7
clone size: .
V gene: TRBV7-2
CDR3 DNA: TGTGCCAGCAGCCTAGCGGGACTAGCGGGAGTTAACGAGCAGTACTTC
CDR3 protein: CASSLAGLAGVNEQYF

D gene: .
J gene: TRBJ2-7
clone size: .
V gene: TRBV20-1
CDR3 DNA: TGCAGTGCTAGAGGTCTGTCCGGGGCCCTCTACGAGCAGTACTTC
CDR3 protein: CSARGLSGALYEQYF

D gene: TRBD1
J gene: TRBJ2-7
clone size: few
V gene: TRBV6-1
CDR3 DNA: TGTGCCAGCAGTAAGACAGGGCGCCCCGGGGAGCAGTACTTC
CDR3 protein: CASSKTGRPGEQYF

D gene: .
J gene: TRBJ2-7
clone size: few
V gene: TRBV7-8
CDR3 DNA: TGTGCCAGCAGCTTAGACCTGGAGGGAGGAACCTACGAGCAGTACTTC
CDR3 protein: CASSLDLEGGTYEQYF

D gene: .
J gene: TRBJ2-7
clone size: many
V gene: TRBV20-1
CDR3 DNA: TGCAGTGCTAGTAAGGAGTCCTCCTACGAGCAGTACTTC
CDR3 protein: CSASKESSYEQYF

D gene: .
J gene: TRBJ1-2
clone size: .
V gene: TRBV4-3
CDR3 DNA: TGCGCCAGCAGCCAAGAGACTAGAGCGGGTGGCTACACCTTC
CDR3 protein: CASSQETRAGGYTF

D gene: .
J gene: TRBJ2-3
clone size: .
V gene: TRBV27
CDR3 DNA: TGTGCCAGCAACCGGGGGCGTAGCACAGATACGCAGTATTTT
CDR3 protein: CASNRGRSTDTQYF

D gene: TRBD2
J gene: TRBJ2-3
clone size: .
V gene: TRBV20-1
CDR3 DNA: TGCAGTGCTCTACCGGGACTAGCGCCCTATGGCACAGATACGCAGTATTTT
CDR3 protein: CSALPGLAPYGTDTQYF

D gene: TRBD2
J gene: TRBJ2-4
clone size: few
V gene: TRBV20-1
CDR3 DNA: TGCAGTGCCCGCGAGGGGAGCGGGAGGATCAAAAACATTCAGTACTTC
CDR3 protein: CSAREGSGRIKNIQYF

D gene: TRBD2
J gene: TRBJ2-2
clone size: .
V gene: TRBV5-5
CDR3 DNA: TGTGCCAGCAGCGCCCGGACTAGCGGGCGGGACACCGGGGAGCTGTTTTTT
CDR3 protein: CASSARTSGRDTGELFF

D gene: TRBD2
J gene: TRBJ2-1
clone size: many
V gene: TRBV6-4
CDR3 DNA: TGTGCCAGCAGTGACGGGGTTAGCGGGTACAATGAGCAGTTCTTC
CDR3 protein: CASSDGVSGYNEQFF

D gene: TRBD2
J gene: TRBJ2-3
clone size: .
V gene: TRBV13
CDR3 DNA: TGTGCCAGCAGTTTAGGGATACGGACTAGCGGGAAACCCACAGATACGCAGTATTTT
CDR3 protein: CASSLGIRTSGKPTDTQYF

D gene: .
J gene: TRBJ1-3
clone size: .
V gene: TRBV7-6
CDR3 DNA: TGTGCCAGCAGCTTAGCCCCTTGGGGCATGGCCCTCTCTGGAAACACCATATATTTT
CDR3 protein: CASSLAPWGMALSGNTIYF

D gene: .
J gene: TRBJ2-3
clone size: few
V gene: TRBV5-1
CDR3 DNA: TGCGCCAGCAGCTTGAGCCCCAAGGCAGATACGCAGTATTTT
CDR3 protein: CASSLSPKADTQYF

D gene: TRBD2
J gene: TRBJ2-1
clone size: few
V gene: TRBV7-2
CDR3 DNA: TGTGCCAGCAGCTTAGTAGGCGGGAGCGGCGCAGAGCAGTTCTTC
CDR3 protein: CASSLVGGSGAEQFF